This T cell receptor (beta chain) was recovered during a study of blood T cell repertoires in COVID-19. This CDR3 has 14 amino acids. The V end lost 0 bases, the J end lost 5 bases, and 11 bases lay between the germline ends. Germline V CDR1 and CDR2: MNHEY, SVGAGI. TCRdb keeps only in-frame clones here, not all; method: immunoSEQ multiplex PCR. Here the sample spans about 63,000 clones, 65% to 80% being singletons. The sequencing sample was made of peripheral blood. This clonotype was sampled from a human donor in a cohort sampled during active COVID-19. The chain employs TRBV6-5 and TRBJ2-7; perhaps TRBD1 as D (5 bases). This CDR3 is CASSYSAGRNEQYF. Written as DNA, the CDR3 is TGTGCCAGCAGTTACTCGGCAGGGCGTAACGAGCAGTACTTC.